These T cell receptor beta chains were read from a single sample in a study of blood T cell repertoires in COVID-19. Libraries were prepared by immunoSEQ multiplex PCR; TCRdb keeps only in-frame clonotypes and omits some of them. Of about 300,000 clones listed, about nine tenths were seen once; the top ten hold roughly 2.9%. Sequencing was done on a sample of PBMCs or T cells enriched from blood (not recorded which). All receptors come from a woman aged 50 to 60 who had been exposed to COVID-19. Each CDR3 is given with its conserved first and last residue. A D gene is named only where the DNA matches it firmly. Only part of the rows carry a size: once, few, many, or a class if the clone is expanded.

TRBD1	once	TRBJ2-2	TRBV5-1	CASSLGQGSLGGELFF	TGCGCCAGCAGCCTCGGACAGGGTTCTTTAGGCGGGGAGCTGTTTTTT
TRBD1	NA	TRBJ2-3	TRBV28	CASSLDRTGGWTDTQYF	TGTGCCAGCAGTTTAGATAGGACAGGGGGGTGGACAGATACGCAGTATTTT
NA	NA	TRBJ2-7	TRBV11-2	CASSLVSGQSYEQYF	TGTGCCAGCAGCTTAGTAAGTGGGCAGTCCTACGAGCAGTACTTC
TRBD1	NA	TRBJ2-7	TRBV4-1	CASSHPDRGIYEQYF	TGCGCCAGCAGCCATCCGGACAGGGGAATCTACGAGCAGTACTTC
TRBD1	NA	TRBJ1-6	TRBV19	CASSLGQAVNSPLHF	TGTGCCAGTAGTCTAGGACAGGCTGTAAATTCACCCCTCCACTTT
TRBD2	NA	TRBJ2-5	TRBV5-1	CASSGSSGGIRETQYF	TGCGCCAGCAGCGGCTCTAGCGGGGGGATTCGCGAGACCCAGTACTTC
NA	NA	TRBJ1-4	TRBV2	CASSPGRGGEKLFF	TGTGCCAGCAGTCCGGGAAGGGGAGGTGAAAAACTGTTTTTT
TRBD2	NA	TRBJ2-5	TRBV4-2	CASSQGRGGQETQYF	TGTGCCAGCAGCCAAGGGCGGGGGGGCCAGGAGACCCAGTACTTC
TRBD1	NA	TRBJ2-2	TRBV28	CASSQGGQGTGELFF	TGTGCCAGCAGTCAAGGGGGACAGGGTACCGGGGAGCTGTTTTTT
NA	NA	TRBJ2-7	TRBV5-6	CASSSNYEQYF	TGTGCCAGCAGCTCAAACTACGAGCAGTACTTC
NA	NA	TRBJ2-2	TRBV18	CASSPGQGQSNTGELFF	TGTGCCAGCTCACCTGGTCAGGGGCAATCGAACACCGGGGAGCTGTTTTTT
NA	NA	TRBJ2-7	TRBV2	CASSEGPTPYEQYF	TGTGCCAGCAGTGAAGGGCCCACACCCTACGAGCAGTACTTC
NA	NA	TRBJ2-7	TRBV28	CASSLLAASSYEQYF	TGTGCCAGCAGTTTATTGGCAGCTAGCTCCTACGAGCAGTACTTC
NA	NA	TRBJ1-2	TRBV28	CASSRAGWLGYTF	TGTGCCAGCAGCCGGGCAGGGTGGCTTGGCTACACCTTC
TRBD1	few	TRBJ1-2	TRBV5-4	CASSQDRGHYGYTF	TGTGCCAGCAGCCAGGACAGGGGACACTATGGCTACACCTTC
TRBD2	once	TRBJ2-1	TRBV5-1	CASSPAASGGHYNEQFF	TGCGCCAGCAGCCCAGCGGCTAGCGGGGGACACTACAATGAGCAGTTCTTC
NA	NA	TRBJ1-2	TRBV10-2	CASSESRTLYGYTF	TGCGCCAGCAGTGAGTCCAGGACTCTTTATGGCTACACCTTC
TRBD1	NA	TRBJ2-7	TRBV7-2	CASSLGGQGLYEQYF	TGTGCCAGCAGCTTAGGGGGACAGGGTCTCTACGAGCAGTACTTC
TRBD1	NA	TRBJ2-7	TRBV28	CASSLRTGRGYEQYF	TGTGCCAGCAGTTTGCGGACAGGGAGAGGCTACGAGCAGTACTTC
NA	once	TRBJ2-1	TRBV19	CASSIVQGMTYNEQFF	TGTGCCAGTAGTATAGTTCAGGGGATGACCTACAATGAGCAGTTCTTC
TRBD2	NA	TRBJ2-2	TRBV11-2	CASSLGTGTSHTGELFF	TGTGCCAGCAGCTTAGGTACCGGGACTAGCCACACCGGGGAGCTGTTTTTT
NA	NA	TRBJ2-3	TRBV7-9	CASALAGATTDTQYF	TGTGCCAGCGCCTTGGCGGGGGCCACCACAGATACGCAGTATTTT
NA	NA	TRBJ1-1	TRBV6-1	CASSETGLGRSEAFF	TGTGCCAGCAGTGAAACGGGACTAGGAAGGTCTGAAGCTTTCTTT
NA	NA	TRBJ2-7	TRBV30	CAWSRGDVSYEQYF	TGTGCCTGGAGCCGAGGTGACGTCTCCTACGAGCAGTACTTC
NA	NA	TRBJ1-2	TRBV5-1	CASSPRQTVYGYTF	TGCGCCAGCAGCCCCAGACAGACTGTCTATGGCTACACCTTC
TRBD2	NA	TRBJ2-3	TRBV7-9	CASSPGTSGGPGTDTQYF	TGTGCCAGCAGCCCAGGGACTAGCGGGGGGCCCGGCACAGATACGCAGTATTTT
NA	NA	TRBJ2-1	TRBV18	CASSPMRYYNEQFF	TGTGCCAGCTCACCGATGCGGTACTACAATGAGCAGTTCTTC
NA	NA	TRBJ1-5	TRBV19	CGSKAILSHYSNQPQHF	TGTGGCAGTAAAGCGATACTGTCCCACTATAGCAATCAGCCCCAGCATTTT
NA	NA	TRBJ1-5	TRBV5-5	CASSVLPGHRGNQPQHF	TGTGCCAGCAGCGTGTTACCGGGACATAGGGGCAATCAGCCCCAGCATTTT
TRBD1	once	TRBJ2-3	TRBV10-3	CATAAGTGVTDTQYF	TGTGCCACCGCGGCTGGGACAGGGGTGACAGATACGCAGTATTTT
NA	NA	TRBJ2-1	TRBV25-1	CASSASGGDEQFF	TGTGCCAGCTCAGCCTCCGGGGGAGATGAGCAGTTCTTC
NA	once	TRBJ2-5	TRBV4-1	CASSQRDDETQYF	TGCGCCAGCAGCCAGCGGGACGACGAGACCCAGTACTTC
TRBD1	once	TRBJ2-7	TRBV7-2	CASSLILAGGYEQYF	TGTGCCAGCAGCTTGATTCTAGCAGGGGGCTACGAGCAGTACTTC
TRBD1	NA	TRBJ2-2	TRBV2	CASKGTGNTGELFF	TGTGCCAGCAAGGGGACAGGGAACACCGGGGAGCTGTTTTTT
NA	few	TRBJ1-3	TRBV27	CASSSQGGNTIYF	TGTGCCAGCAGTTCCCAGGGGGGAAACACCATATATTTT
TRBD2	NA	TRBJ2-3	TRBV28	CASSLFIAGGLDTQYF	TGTGCCAGCAGTTTATTTATAGCGGGGGGGCTAGATACGCAGTATTTT